This T cell receptor beta chain was profiled in a study of blood T cell repertoires in COVID-19. Overall study context: There were acute and convalescent COVID-19 samples, and they came from the United States, Italy and Spain.

This CDR3 contains 14 residues. V lost 10 bases and J lost 6; bases outside the gene matches: 14. In germline, CDR1 is ENHRY, CDR2 SYGVKD. Methods used by the authors: Amplification with reference gene primers provided the estimates of nucleated cell counts. Generated by immunoSEQ multiplex PCR, the TCRdb table keeps only in-frame clones and is missing some. V and J calls and clone size are as listed in that table; D and trimming were resolved from the DNA. In the table there are approximately 150,000 clones, roughly 89% of which are singletons. The chain joins TRBV10-3 to TRBJ1-1; 7 bases align to TRBD1. Sequencing was done on a sample of peripheral blood. The receptor was isolated from a human donor in a cohort sampled during active COVID-19. The CDR3 here is CAKRQGHRNPEAFF. The CDR3 nucleotides are TGTGCCAAAAGACAGGGCCATAGGAATCCTGAAGCTTTCTTT.